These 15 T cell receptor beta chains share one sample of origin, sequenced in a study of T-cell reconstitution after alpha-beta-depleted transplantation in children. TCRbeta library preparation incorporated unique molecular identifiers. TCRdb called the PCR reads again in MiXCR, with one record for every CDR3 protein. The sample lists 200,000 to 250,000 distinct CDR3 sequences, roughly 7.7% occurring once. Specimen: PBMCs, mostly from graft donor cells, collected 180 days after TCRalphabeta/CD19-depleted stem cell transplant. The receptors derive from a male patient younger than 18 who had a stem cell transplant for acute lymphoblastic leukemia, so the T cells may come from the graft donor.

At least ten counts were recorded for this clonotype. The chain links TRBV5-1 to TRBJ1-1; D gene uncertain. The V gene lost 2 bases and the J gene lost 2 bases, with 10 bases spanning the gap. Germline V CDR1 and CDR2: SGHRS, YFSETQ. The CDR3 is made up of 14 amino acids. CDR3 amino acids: CASSFPDPNTEAFF. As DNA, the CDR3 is TGCGCCAGCAGCTTCCCAGACCCAAACACTGAAGCTTTCTTT.

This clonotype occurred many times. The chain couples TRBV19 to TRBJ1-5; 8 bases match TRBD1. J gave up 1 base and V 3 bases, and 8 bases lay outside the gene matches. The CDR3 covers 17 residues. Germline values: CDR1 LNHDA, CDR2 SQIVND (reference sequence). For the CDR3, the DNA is TGTGCCAGTAGTATGCCAGAGGACAGGGAGAGCAATCAGCCCCAGCATTTT. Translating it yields CASSMPEDRESNQPQHF.

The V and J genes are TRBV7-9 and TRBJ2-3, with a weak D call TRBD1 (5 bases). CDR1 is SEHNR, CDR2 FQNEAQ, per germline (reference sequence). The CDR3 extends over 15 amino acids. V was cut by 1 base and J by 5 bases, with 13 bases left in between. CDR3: CASSLGQTVKDTQYF. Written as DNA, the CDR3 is TGTGCCAGCAGCTTAGGACAGACGGTAAAAGATACGCAGTATTTT.

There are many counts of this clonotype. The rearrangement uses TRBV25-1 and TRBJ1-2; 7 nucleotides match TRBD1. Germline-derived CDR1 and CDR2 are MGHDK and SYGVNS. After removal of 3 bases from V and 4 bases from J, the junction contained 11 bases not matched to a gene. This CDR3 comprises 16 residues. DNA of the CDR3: TGTGCCAGCAGTGATCCCCGACAGGGCTGGCCCTATGGCTACACCTTC. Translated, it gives CASSDPRQGWPYGYTF.

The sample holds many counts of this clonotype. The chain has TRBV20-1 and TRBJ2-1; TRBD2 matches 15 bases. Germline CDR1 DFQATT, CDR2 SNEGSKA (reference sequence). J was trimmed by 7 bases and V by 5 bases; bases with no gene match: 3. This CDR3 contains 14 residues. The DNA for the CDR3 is TGCAGTGCTCCTGGACTAGCGGGAGGGAATGAGCAGTTCTTC. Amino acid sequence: CSAPGLAGGNEQFF.

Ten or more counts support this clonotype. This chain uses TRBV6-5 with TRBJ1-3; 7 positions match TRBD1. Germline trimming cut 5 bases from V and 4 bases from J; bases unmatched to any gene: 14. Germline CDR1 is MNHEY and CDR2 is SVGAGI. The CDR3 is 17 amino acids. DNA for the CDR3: TGTGCCAGCAGTCCCTCGGGGAAGGGGGCACAAGGAAACACCATATATTTT. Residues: CASSPSGKGAQGNTIYF.

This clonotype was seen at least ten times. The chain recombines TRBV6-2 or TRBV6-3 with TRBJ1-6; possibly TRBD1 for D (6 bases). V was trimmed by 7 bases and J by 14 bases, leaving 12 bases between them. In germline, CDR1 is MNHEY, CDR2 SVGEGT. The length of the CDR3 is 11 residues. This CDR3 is CASTLRGTLHF. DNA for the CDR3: TGTGCCAGCACCCTCAGGGGCACCCTCCACTTT.

Written as DNA, the CDR3 is TGTGCCAGCAGTTACTCCGATATGGACACGGCCCCTGAAGCTTTCTTT. This gives the protein CASSYSDMDTAPEAFF. The V gene is TRBV6-2 or TRBV6-3, the J gene TRBJ1-1, with D possibly TRBD1 on 5 matching bases. CDR1 is MNHEY, CDR2 SVGEGT, per germline. This CDR3 is built from 16 residues. Trimming pared 0 bases from V and 6 bases from J, leaving 17 bases between.

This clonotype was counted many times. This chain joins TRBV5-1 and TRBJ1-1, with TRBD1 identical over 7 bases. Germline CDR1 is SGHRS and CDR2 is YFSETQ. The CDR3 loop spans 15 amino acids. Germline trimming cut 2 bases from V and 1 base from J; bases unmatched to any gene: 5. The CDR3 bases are TGCGCCAGCAGCTTTAGACAGGGTCCGAACACTGAAGCTTTCTTT. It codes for CASSFRQGPNTEAFF.

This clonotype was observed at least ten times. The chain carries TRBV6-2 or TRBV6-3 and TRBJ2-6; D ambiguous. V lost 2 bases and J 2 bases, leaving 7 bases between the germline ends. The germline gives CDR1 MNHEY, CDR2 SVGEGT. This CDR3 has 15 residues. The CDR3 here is CASSYAGAGANVLTF. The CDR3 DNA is TGTGCCAGCAGTTACGCTGGGGCTGGGGCCAACGTCCTGACTTTC.

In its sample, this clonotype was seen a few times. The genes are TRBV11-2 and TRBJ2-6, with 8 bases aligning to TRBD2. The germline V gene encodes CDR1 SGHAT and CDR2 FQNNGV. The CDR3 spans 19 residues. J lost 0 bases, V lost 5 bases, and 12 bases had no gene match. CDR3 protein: CASSTNTGGPGSGANVLTF. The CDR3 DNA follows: TGTGCCAGCAGCACGAACACGGGGGGGCCGGGCTCTGGGGCCAACGTCCTGACTTTC.

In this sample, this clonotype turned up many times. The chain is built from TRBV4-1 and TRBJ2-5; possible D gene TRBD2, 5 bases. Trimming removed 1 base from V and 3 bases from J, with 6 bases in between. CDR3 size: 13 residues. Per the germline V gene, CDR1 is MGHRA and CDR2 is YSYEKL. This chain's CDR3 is CASSQGGEETQYF. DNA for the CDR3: TGCGCCAGCAGCCAAGGGGGAGAAGAGACCCAGTACTTC.

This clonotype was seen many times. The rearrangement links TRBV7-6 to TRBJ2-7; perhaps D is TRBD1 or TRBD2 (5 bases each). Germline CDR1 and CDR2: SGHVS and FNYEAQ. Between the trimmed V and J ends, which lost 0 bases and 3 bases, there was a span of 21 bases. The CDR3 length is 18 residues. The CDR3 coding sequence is TGTGCCAGCAGCTTAGCCGTCTCGAACCGGGGCAACGGCTACGAGCAGTACTTC. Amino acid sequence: CASSLAVSNRGNGYEQYF.

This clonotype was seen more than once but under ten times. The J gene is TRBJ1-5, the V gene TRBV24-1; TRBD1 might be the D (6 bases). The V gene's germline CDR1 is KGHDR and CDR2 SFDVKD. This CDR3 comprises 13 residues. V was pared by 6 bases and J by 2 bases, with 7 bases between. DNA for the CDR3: TGTGCCACCAGTAACAGGGGCAATCAGCCCCAGCATTTT. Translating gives CATSNRGNQPQHF.

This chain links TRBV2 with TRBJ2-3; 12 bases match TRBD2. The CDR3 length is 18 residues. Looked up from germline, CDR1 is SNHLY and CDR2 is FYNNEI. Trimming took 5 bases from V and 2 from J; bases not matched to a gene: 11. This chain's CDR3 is CASSSLTSGGPLTDTQYF. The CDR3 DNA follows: TGTGCCAGCAGTTCCCTGACTAGCGGGGGCCCCCTCACAGATACGCAGTATTTT.